The 31 T cell receptor beta chains given below trace back to one sample, sequenced in a study of blood T cell repertoires in COVID-19. This table comes from immunoSEQ multiplex PCR, and its TCRdb copy is limited to in-frame clones, with some not included. The sample consists of fewer than 150,000 clones, roughly four fifths of them appearing once. Input material: peripheral blood. Every receptor here comes from a human donor in a cohort sampled during active COVID-19.

The rearrangement links TRBV19 to TRBJ2-7; TRBD2 matches at 15 bases. The V and J ends lost 7 bases and 2 bases, in that order; junction bases with no gene match: 9. CDR3 size: 17 residues. CDR1 and CDR2 (germline): LNHDA, SQIVND (reference sequence). CDR3 DNA sequence: TGTGCCAGTAAAGGCCCCGGGACTAGCGGGGGGACCTACGAGCAGTACTTC. Amino acids: CASKGPGTSGGTYEQYF.

The rearrangement uses TRBV4-1 and TRBJ2-1, with TRBD2 matching 9 bases. The CDR3 extends over 17 amino acids. Trimming cost V 4 bases and J 5 bases; bases outside gene matches: 12. Germline V CDR1 and CDR2: MGHRA, YSYEKL. Here the CDR3 DNA reads TGCGCCAGCAGCCCGATAAAGATAGCGGGGGCGAACAATGAGCAGTTCTTC. Translating it yields CASSPIKIAGANNEQFF.

This clone was seen only a few times. V usage is TRBV5-4 and J usage is TRBJ2-1; D is possibly TRBD1 (5 bases). Germline CDR1 is SGHNT and CDR2 is YYREEE (reference sequence). This CDR3 spans 12 amino acids. V shed 4 bases and J shed 8 bases, with 10 bases lying between them. The CDR3 sequence: CASSLGVDEQFF. The CDR3 bases are TGTGCCAGCAGCCTAGGGGTAGATGAGCAGTTCTTC.

The chain couples TRBV30 to TRBJ1-5; no definite D call. This CDR3 contains 15 residues. The V and J ends lost 0 bases and 0 bases respectively, with 9 bases between them. CDR1 and CDR2 from the germline V gene are GTSNPN and SVGIG (reference sequence). The CDR3 region is CAWSVAVNSNQPQHF. CDR3 DNA sequence: TGTGCCTGGAGTGTCGCAGTCAATAGCAATCAGCCCCAGCATTTT. The whole variable domain, filled in from reference TRBV30 and TRBJ1-5, reads SQTIHQWPATLVQPVGSPLSLECTVEGTSNPNLYWYRQAAGRGLQLLFYSVGIGQISSEVPQNLSASRPQDRQFILSSKKLLLSDSGFYLCAWSVAVNSNQPQHFGDGTRLSIL.

In DNA form, the CDR3 reads TGTGCCAGCGGCTCTACGAACTATGGCTACACCTTC. Its protein is CASGSTNYGYTF. The gene calls are TRBV7-8 and TRBJ1-2; D not certain. Germline V gene lookup returns CDR1 SGHVS and CDR2 FQNEAQ. This CDR3 has 12 amino acids. Trimming took off 8 bases at V and 2 bases at J, with 9 bases between the two ends. Full variable domain (rest looked up from reference TRBV7-8 and TRBJ1-2): GAGVSQSPRYKVAKRGQDVALRCDPISGHVSLFWYQQALGQGPEFLTYFQNEAQLDKSGLPSDRFFAERPEGSVSTLKIQRTQQEDSAVYLCASGSTNYGYTFGSGTRLTVV.

This chain uses TRBV5-1 with TRBJ1-1; no clear D gene. This CDR3 contains 14 residues. Germline loops: CDR1 SGHRS, CDR2 YFSETQ. V lost 3 bases and J 4 bases, leaving 13 bases between the germline ends. The CDR3: CASSSTAGPTEAFF. In DNA form, the CDR3 reads TGCGCCAGCAGCTCCACCGCGGGCCCCACTGAAGCTTTCTTT. Using reference TRBV5-1 and TRBJ1-1 for the parts outside the CDR3, the full variable domain is KAGVTQTPRYLIKTRGQQVTLSCSPISGHRSVSWYQQTPGQGLQFLFEYFSETQRNKGNFPGRFSGRQFSNSRSEMNVSTLELGDSALYLCASSSTAGPTEAFFGQGTRLTVV.

The V call is TRBV5-1, the J call TRBJ1-6; 9 nucleotides align to TRBD1. After removal of 2 bases from V and 4 bases from J, the junction contained 4 bases not matched to a gene. Per germline, CDR1 SGHRS and CDR2 YFSETQ. This CDR3 has 16 amino acids. CDR3 sequence (DNA): TGCGCCAGCAGCTTTGGACAGGGGATATATAATTCACCCCTCCACTTT. The encoded protein is CASSFGQGIYNSPLHF.

The chain couples TRBV10-2 to TRBJ1-5; TRBD1 agrees at 7 bases. J was trimmed by 6 bases and V by 7 bases; bases with no gene match: 6. Germline assignment: CDR1 WSHSY and CDR2 SAAADI. There are 13 residues in the CDR3. CDR3 region: CASTRQGSQPQHF. The CDR3 DNA is TGCGCCAGCACCCGACAGGGTAGTCAGCCCCAGCATTTT.

The V call is TRBV3-1 (or the pseudogene TRBV3-2), the J call TRBJ2-3; 13 bases line up with TRBD2. Germline V gives CDR1 LGHDT, CDR2 YNNKEL (reference sequence). Losses at the gene ends were 4 bases for V and 4 bases for J; bases not matched to a gene: 11. The CDR3 sequence is 18 residues long. The CDR3: CASSRTSLAGGQADTQYF. DNA for the CDR3: TGTGCCAGCAGCCGAACCTCACTAGCGGGGGGGCAAGCAGATACGCAGTATTTT.

The chain joins TRBV5-1 to TRBJ1-6; D is unclear. With 0 bases removed from V and 5 bases from J, the gap between germline ends came to 15 bases. CDR1 is SGHRS and CDR2 is YFSETQ in the germline V gene. The CDR3 covers 17 residues. The chain's CDR3 is CASSLGYVGVNNSPLHF. CDR3 nucleotide sequence: TGCGCCAGCAGCTTGGGGTATGTCGGAGTAAATAATTCACCCCTCCACTTT.

V gene TRBV10-3 combines with J gene TRBJ1-5; D is perhaps TRBD1 (5 bases). CDR1 and CDR2 (germline): ENHRY, SYGVKD. The CDR3 length is 14 residues. Deletions cut 6 bases from V and 2 bases from J, with 11 bases between. CDR3 nucleotides: TGTGCCATCAGCGCCCAGGGTGGCAATCAGCCCCAGCATTTT. Translating gives CAISAQGGNQPQHF.

The chain combines TRBV6-5 with TRBJ1-1; D not resolved. Germline V gene lookup returns CDR1 MNHEY and CDR2 SVGAGI. The CDR3 has 13 residues. V lost 8 bases to trimming and J lost 1 base, with 11 bases between them. The CDR3 DNA follows: TGTGCCAGCGGAGGCGTCACGAACACTGAAGCTTTCTTT. Translated: CASGGVTNTEAFF.

This clone has only a few counts. The sample has other DNA sequences that encode this CDR3 too. The CDR3 sequence: CASSLGTSGSYEQYF. CDR3 bases: TGCGCCAGCAGCTTGGGTACTAGCGGCTCCTACGAGCAGTACTTC. V and J are TRBV5-1 and TRBJ2-7; 8 bases line up with TRBD2. The CDR3 runs 15 residues. In germline, CDR1 is SGHRS, CDR2 YFSETQ. Trimming took 0 bases from V and 0 from J; bases not matched to a gene: 2.

V gene TRBV7-9 combines with J gene TRBJ1-5; 10 positions match TRBD1. Trimming removed 4 bases from V and 4 bases from J; junction bases left unmatched: 4. The V gene's germline CDR1 is SEHNR and CDR2 FQNEAQ (reference sequence). This CDR3 has 15 residues. The DNA of the CDR3 is TGTGCCAGCAGCTCTCCGGGACAGGGGAATCAGCCCCAGCATTTT. This codes for CASSSPGQGNQPQHF.

The genes are TRBV19 and TRBJ2-7; D might be TRBD1 (5 bases). Germline V CDR1 and CDR2: LNHDA, SQIVND (reference sequence). Deletions cut 5 bases from V and 1 base from J, with 12 bases between. CDR3 length: 14 amino acids. CDR3 bases: TGTGCCAGTAGTTTCAAGACAGCTTCCTACGAGCAGTACTTC. Translation: CASSFKTASYEQYF. Filled out from reference TRBV19 and TRBJ2-7, the complete variable domain reads DGGITQSPKYLFRKEGQNVTLSCEQNLNHDAMYWYRQDPGQGLRLIYYSQIVNDFQKGDIAEGYSVSREKKESFPLTVTSAQKNPTAFYLCASSFKTASYEQYFGPGTRLTVT.

The rearrangement joins TRBV19 to TRBJ2-1; possibly TRBD1 for D (6 bases). Trimming pared 8 bases from V and 10 bases from J, leaving 21 bases between. The CDR3 length is 14 residues. Germline lookup yields CDR1 LNHDA and CDR2 SQIVND (reference sequence). CDR3 in DNA: TGTGCCAGTGGGGTCCAGGGGTCCGGTCAGGAGCAGTTCTTC. Its protein is CASGVQGSGQEQFF.

The chain couples TRBV29-1 to TRBJ1-1, with 11 bases fitting TRBD1. V trimming: 6 bases; J trimming: 6 bases; junction bases outside the gene matches: 9. The CDR3 covers 14 residues. Germline-derived CDR1 and CDR2 are SQVTM and ANQGSEA. CDR3 in DNA: TGCAGCGTCCCCAGGACAGGGGGCGTCTCTGAAGCTTTCTTT. Translated, it gives CSVPRTGGVSEAFF.

This sequence joins TRBV9 and TRBJ1-3, with D maybe TRBD1 (6 bases). CDR3 length: 16 amino acids. V lost 0 bases and J 4 bases, leaving 14 bases between the germline ends. The germline V gene encodes CDR1 SGDLS and CDR2 YYNGEE. The CDR3: CASSVELGARGNTIYF. CDR3 DNA: TGTGCCAGCAGCGTAGAGCTGGGGGCGAGGGGAAACACCATATATTTT. Together with reference TRBV9 and TRBJ1-3, the CDR3 gives the full variable domain: DSGVTQTPKHLITATGQRVTLRCSPRSGDLSVYWYQQSLDQGLQFLIQYYNGEERAKGNILERFSAQQFPDLHSELNLSSLELGDSALYFCASSVELGARGNTIYFGEGSWLTVV.

This clone showed up just once. The rearrangement uses TRBV10-1 and TRBJ1-5; D is perhaps TRBD1 (5 bases). The CDR3 length is 14 residues. Trimming left V 8 bases short and J 3 bases short, with 14 bases between. CDR1 is WNHNN and CDR2 is SYGVQD in the germline V gene (reference sequence). CDR3 residues: CASRRQIPNQPQHF. The CDR3 coding sequence is TGCGCCAGCCGAAGACAGATACCCAATCAGCCCCAGCATTTT.

The chain employs TRBV5-1 and TRBJ1-2; D perhaps matches TRBD1 (5 bases). There are 14 residues in the CDR3. Trimming shortened V by 4 bases and J by 4 bases, and 14 bases separated the two germline ends. Per the germline V gene, CDR1 is SGHRS and CDR2 is YFSETQ. CDR3 nucleotides: TGCGCCAGCAGCGAACCCCGGGGGATCTATGGCTACACCTTC. It encodes CASSEPRGIYGYTF.

The rearrangement joins TRBV29-1 to TRBJ2-7, with 7 bases lining up with TRBD2. The V and J ends lost 4 bases and 2 bases, in that order; junction bases with no gene match: 5. Per the germline V gene, CDR1 is SQVTM and CDR2 is ANQGSEA. The CDR3 spans 13 residues. Here the CDR3 DNA reads TGCAGCGTTGGGGGGGGTTGGGCCTACGAGCAGTACTTC. Its protein product is CSVGGGWAYEQYF.

This chain connects TRBV18 to TRBJ1-1; 7 bases are shared with TRBD1. V trimming: 5 bases; J trimming: 3 bases; junction bases outside the gene matches: 3. The CDR3 extends over 13 amino acids. Germline-derived CDR1 and CDR2 are KGHSH and LQKENI. CDR3 sequence (DNA): TGTGCCAGCTCAAAACAGGGGCACACTGAAGCTTTCTTT. Encoded protein: CASSKQGHTEAFF.

CDR3 DNA: TGTGCCATCAGCCCCACAGGGGCAGCTAATGAAAAACTGTTTTTT. Translating it yields CAISPTGAANEKLFF. V and J are TRBV10-3 and TRBJ1-4; 7 bases fit TRBD1. The CDR3 is 15 residues long. Germline lookup yields CDR1 ENHRY and CDR2 SYGVKD. V lost 6 bases to trimming and J lost 3 bases; unmatched junction nucleotides: 7.

The chain carries TRBV6-5 and TRBJ1-5; 7 nucleotides agree with TRBD1. The CDR3 extends over 15 amino acids. Germline loops: CDR1 MNHEY, CDR2 SVGAGI. With 5 bases clipped from V and 4 bases from J, the junction kept 8 bases outside the gene matches. DNA of the CDR3: TGTGCCAGCAGTCAGGACAGGTATGGGAATCAGCCCCAGCATTTT. It codes for CASSQDRYGNQPQHF.

The genes are TRBV2 and TRBJ1-5, with D maybe TRBD1 (5 bases). Germline V gene data show CDR1 as SNHLY and CDR2 as FYNNEI. The CDR3 length is 18 residues. V was pared by 6 bases and J by 3 bases, with 24 bases between. CDR3 loop: CASSLSIGGREFNQPQHF. CDR3 bases: TGTGCCAGCAGCCTAAGCATCGGTGGCAGGGAATTCAATCAGCCCCAGCATTTT. Together with reference TRBV2 and TRBJ1-5, the CDR3 gives the full variable domain: EPEVTQTPSHQVTQMGQEVILRCVPISNHLYFYWYRQILGQKVEFLVSFYNNEISEKSEIFDDQFSVERPDGSNFTLKIRSTKLEDSAMYFCASSLSIGGREFNQPQHFGDGTRLSIL.

CDR3 protein: CASSLRDIPGDTQYF. In DNA, the CDR3 is TGTGCCAGCAGTCTCCGGGACATACCGGGAGATACGCAGTATTTT. The chain employs TRBV27 and TRBJ2-3; D is possibly TRBD1 (6 bases). Germline V gene lookup returns CDR1 MNHEY and CDR2 SMNVEV (reference sequence). V lost 5 bases and J 5 bases, leaving 17 bases between the germline ends. CDR3 length: 15 amino acids.

The genes are TRBV7-3 and TRBJ2-1; TRBD1 matches at 7 bases. From germline, CDR1 is SGHTA and CDR2 FQGTGA. Trimming took 1 base from V and 2 from J; bases not matched to a gene: 2. The CDR3 is 15 residues long. Here the CDR3 reads CASSLKTGTYNEQFF. The CDR3 nucleotides are TGTGCCAGCAGCTTAAAGACAGGGACCTACAATGAGCAGTTCTTC.

CDR3 sequence: CASTSQGGGNTIYF. In DNA form, the CDR3 reads TGTGCCAGCACCTCTCAGGGAGGGGGAAACACCATATATTTT. This chain links TRBV5-5 with TRBJ1-3; perhaps TRBD1 as D (5 bases). V was cut by 6 bases and J by 4 bases, with 14 bases left in between. This CDR3 is built from 14 residues. CDR1 and CDR2 (germline): SGHKS, YYEKEE (reference sequence).

The chain employs TRBV5-4 and TRBJ2-3; possibly TRBD1 for D (5 bases). This CDR3 is 14 amino acids long. Looked up from germline, CDR1 is SGHNT and CDR2 is YYREEE (reference sequence). V was shortened by 0 bases and J by 1 base, with 6 bases between the two germline ends. The CDR3 nucleotides read TGTGCCAGCAGCTTGGGCAGGGGCACAGATACGCAGTATTTT. It yields the protein CASSLGRGTDTQYF.

This clone has just one count. The V gene is TRBV9, the J gene TRBJ1-1; 11 bases are a match to TRBD1. With 4 bases clipped from V and 5 bases from J, the junction kept 7 bases outside the gene matches. This CDR3 has 15 residues. The V gene's germline CDR1 is SGDLS and CDR2 YYNGEE. The CDR3 sequence: CASSPRTGGRTEAFF. The CDR3 coding sequence is TGTGCCAGCAGCCCCCGGACAGGGGGCCGTACTGAAGCTTTCTTT.

This chain links TRBV21-1 with TRBJ1-2; the D call of TRBD1 is as the table states it, not checked on the DNA. TRBV21-1 is classified as a pseudogene. The CDR3 has 15 amino acids. The CDR3 reads CASSKVRTGQDGYTF. CDR3 DNA sequence: TGTGCCAGCAGCAAAGTGCGGACAGGGCAGGATGGCTACACCTTC.